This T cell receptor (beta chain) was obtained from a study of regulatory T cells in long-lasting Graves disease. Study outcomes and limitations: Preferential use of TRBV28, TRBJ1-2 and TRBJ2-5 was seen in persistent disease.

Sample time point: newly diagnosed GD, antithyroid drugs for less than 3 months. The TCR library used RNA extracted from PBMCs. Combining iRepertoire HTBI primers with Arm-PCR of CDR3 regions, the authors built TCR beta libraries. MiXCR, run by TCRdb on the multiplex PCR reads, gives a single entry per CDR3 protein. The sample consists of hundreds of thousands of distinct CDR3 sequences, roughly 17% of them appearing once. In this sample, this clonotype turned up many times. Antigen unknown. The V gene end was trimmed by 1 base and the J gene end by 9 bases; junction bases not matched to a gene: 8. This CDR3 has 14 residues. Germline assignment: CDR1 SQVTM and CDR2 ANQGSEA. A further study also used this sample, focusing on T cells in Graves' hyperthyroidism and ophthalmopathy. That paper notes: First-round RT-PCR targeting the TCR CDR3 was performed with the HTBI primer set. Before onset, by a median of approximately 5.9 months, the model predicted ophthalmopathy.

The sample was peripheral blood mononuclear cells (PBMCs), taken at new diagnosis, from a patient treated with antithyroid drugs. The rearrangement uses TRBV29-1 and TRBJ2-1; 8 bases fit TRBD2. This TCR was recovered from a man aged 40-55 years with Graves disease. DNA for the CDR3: TGCAGCGTTGAAGGATCGGGGGGGCGTACTGAGCAGTTCTTC. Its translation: CSVEGSGGRTEQFF.